The entry below describes one T cell receptor beta chain. The antigen remains unidentified. This entry belongs to a study of blood T cells in healthy people across ages. Germline V gene sequence: CDR1 SGHDT, CDR2 YYEEEE. Trimming took 1 base from V and 5 from J, leaving 10 bases between them. The CDR3 has 14 residues. Primers used in a second PCR of about 6 to 11 cycles were a sample-barcoded 5' primer and a J-beta primer mix. Each of the samples gave a minimum of 2.5 million paired-end reads that contained CDR3. TCRdb ran MiXCR on the 5' RACE reads and lists one entry per CDR3 protein. The table records 1.5 million to 2 million distinct CDR3 sequences, about two fifths of them present only once. Regarding the study as a whole: A greater number of naive CD4+ cells and higher diversity distinguished long-lived donors from aged donors.

The chain is built from TRBV5-6 and TRBJ2-1, with D possibly TRBD2 on 6 matching bases. Sample: blood. The receptor was isolated from a human donor in good health. The CDR3: CASSLRVADNEQFF. CDR3 bases: TGTGCCAGCAGCTTGAGGGTAGCGGACAATGAGCAGTTCTTC.